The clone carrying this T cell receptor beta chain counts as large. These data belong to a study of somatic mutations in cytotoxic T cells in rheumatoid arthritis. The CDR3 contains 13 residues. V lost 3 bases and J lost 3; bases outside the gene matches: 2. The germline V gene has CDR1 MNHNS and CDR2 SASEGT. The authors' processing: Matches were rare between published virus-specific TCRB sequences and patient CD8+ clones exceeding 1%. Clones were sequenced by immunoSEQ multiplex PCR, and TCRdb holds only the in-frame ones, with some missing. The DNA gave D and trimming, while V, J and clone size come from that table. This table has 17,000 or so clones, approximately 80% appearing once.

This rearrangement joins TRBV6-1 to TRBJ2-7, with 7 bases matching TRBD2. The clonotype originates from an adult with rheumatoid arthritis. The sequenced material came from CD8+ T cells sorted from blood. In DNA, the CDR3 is TGTGCCAGCAGTGAGTGGACTAGCTACGAGCAGTACTTC. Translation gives CASSEWTSYEQYF.